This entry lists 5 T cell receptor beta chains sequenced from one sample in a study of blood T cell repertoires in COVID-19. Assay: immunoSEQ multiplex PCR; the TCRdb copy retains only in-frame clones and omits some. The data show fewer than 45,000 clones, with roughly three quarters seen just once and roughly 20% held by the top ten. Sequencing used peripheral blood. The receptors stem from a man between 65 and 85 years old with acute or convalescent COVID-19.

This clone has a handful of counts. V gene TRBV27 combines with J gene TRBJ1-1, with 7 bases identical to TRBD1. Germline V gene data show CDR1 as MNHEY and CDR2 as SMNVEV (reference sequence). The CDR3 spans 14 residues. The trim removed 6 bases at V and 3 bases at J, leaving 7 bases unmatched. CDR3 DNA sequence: TGTGCCAGCAGGAAAGGGACAGAACACACTGAAGCTTTCTTT. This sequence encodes CASRKGTEHTEAFF.

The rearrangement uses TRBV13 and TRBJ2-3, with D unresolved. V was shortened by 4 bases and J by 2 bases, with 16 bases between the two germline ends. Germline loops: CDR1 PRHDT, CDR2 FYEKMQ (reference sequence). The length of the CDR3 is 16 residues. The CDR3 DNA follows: TGTGCCAGCAGCTCCAAGCTGTCGGTCGACACAGATACGCAGTATTTT. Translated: CASSSKLSVDTDTQYF.

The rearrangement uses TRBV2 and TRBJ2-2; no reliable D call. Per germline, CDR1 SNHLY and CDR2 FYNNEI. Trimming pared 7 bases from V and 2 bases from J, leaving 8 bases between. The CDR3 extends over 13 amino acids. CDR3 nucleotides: TGTGCCAGCAATATCTTCAACACCGGGGAGCTGTTTTTT. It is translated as CASNIFNTGELFF. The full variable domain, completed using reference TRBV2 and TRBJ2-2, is EPEVTQTPSHQVTQMGQEVILRCVPISNHLYFYWYRQILGQKVEFLVSFYNNEISEKSEIFDDQFSVERPDGSNFTLKIRSTKLEDSAMYFCASNIFNTGELFFGEGSRLTVL.

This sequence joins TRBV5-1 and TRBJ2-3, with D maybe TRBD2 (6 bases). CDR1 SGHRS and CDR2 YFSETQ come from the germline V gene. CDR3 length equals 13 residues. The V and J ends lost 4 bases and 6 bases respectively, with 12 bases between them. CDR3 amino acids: CASSGSGRDTQYF. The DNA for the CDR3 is TGCGCCAGCAGCGGGAGTGGGAGGGATACGCAGTATTTT.

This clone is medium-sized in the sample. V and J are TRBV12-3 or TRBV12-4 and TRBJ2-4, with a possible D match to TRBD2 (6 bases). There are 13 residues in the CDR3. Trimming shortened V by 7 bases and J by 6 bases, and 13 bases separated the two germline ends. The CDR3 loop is CASTPLRGNIQYF. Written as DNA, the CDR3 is TGTGCCAGCACTCCCTTGCGGGGAAACATTCAGTACTTC.